These 24 T cell receptor beta chains were sequenced from one sample in a study of OX40 agonist ivuxolimab in advanced cancers. The repertoire was sequenced with immunoSEQ multiplex PCR; TCRdb's copy has only in-frame clones and lacks some. The data contain approximately 69,000 clones, 84% of them singletons. The sample consisted of CD4+ or CD8+ T cells sorted from blood, taken in a trial of the OX40 agonist ivuxolimab. These receptors originate from an adult with an advanced solid tumor such as melanoma, head and neck, liver or kidney cancer.

The count of this clone is one. The rearrangement joins TRBV29-1 to TRBJ1-4; D not resolved. V was clipped by 6 bases and J by 7 bases, with 21 bases between them. The CDR3 is 15 amino acids. The germline gives CDR1 SQVTM, CDR2 ANQGSEA. The CDR3 DNA is TGCAGCGTCGGAAGACGTGGTGGGCTTGGTGAAAAACTGTTTTTT. This gives the protein CSVGRRGGLGEKLFF.

The chain carries TRBV4-2 and TRBJ2-1, with D maybe TRBD1 (6 bases). The CDR3 totals 13 residues. The V and J ends lost 0 bases and 16 bases respectively, with 16 bases between them. Germline V gene sequence: CDR1 LGHNA, CDR2 YNFKEQ. The CDR3 reads CASSQDPGTRTFF. Written as DNA, the CDR3 is TGTGCCAGCAGCCAAGATCCCGGGACAAGAACATTCTTC.

The chain combines TRBV30 with TRBJ1-2; D unclear. Germline values: CDR1 GTSNPN, CDR2 SVGIG (reference sequence). This CDR3 spans 13 amino acids. Trimming pared 3 bases from V and 4 bases from J, leaving 12 bases between. The CDR3 region is CAWRDRRTYGYTF. In nucleotides, the CDR3 is TGTGCCTGGAGGGACCGAAGGACCTATGGCTACACCTTC.

CDR3: CASSLGTDYGYTF. The CDR3 region has the DNA TGTGCCAGCAGCCTAGGGACGGACTATGGCTACACCTTC. The chain is built from TRBV7-6 and TRBJ1-2; the D gene is possibly TRBD1 (5 bases). Trimming stripped 5 bases from V and 3 bases from J, with 10 bases between. In germline, CDR1 is SGHVS, CDR2 FNYEAQ. The CDR3 loop spans 13 amino acids. The whole variable domain, filled in from reference TRBV7-6 and TRBJ1-2, reads GAGVSQSPRYKVTKRGQDVALRCDPISGHVSLYWYRQALGQGPEFLTYFNYEAQQDKSGLPNDRFSAERPEGSISTLTIQRTEQRDSAMYRCASSLGTDYGYTFGSGTRLTVV.

The chain couples TRBV2 to TRBJ1-1; TRBD1 might be the D (5 bases). The CDR3 length is 16 residues. Deletions cut 7 bases from V and 3 bases from J, with 21 bases between. CDR1 and CDR2 (germline): SNHLY, FYNNEI. CDR3 region: CASIPRRGRLDTEAFF. CDR3 DNA sequence: TGTGCCAGCATTCCCCGGCGGGGGAGACTGGACACTGAAGCTTTCTTT. Together with reference TRBV2 and TRBJ1-1, the CDR3 gives the full variable domain: EPEVTQTPSHQVTQMGQEVILRCVPISNHLYFYWYRQILGQKVEFLVSFYNNEISEKSEIFDDQFSVERPDGSNFTLKIRSTKLEDSAMYFCASIPRRGRLDTEAFFGQGTRLTVV.

This chain connects TRBV2 to TRBJ1-2, with a tentative D call TRBD1 (6 bases). The length of the CDR3 is 15 residues. Trimming took off 2 bases at V and 4 bases at J, with 14 bases between the two ends. Germline-derived CDR1 and CDR2 are SNHLY and FYNNEI. DNA for the CDR3: TGTGCCAGCAGTGAATACCCGGGACAACTCTATGGCTACACCTTC. As protein: CASSEYPGQLYGYTF.

This chain links TRBV30 with TRBJ1-6; 7 bases match TRBD1. CDR3 length: 13 amino acids. Germline values: CDR1 GTSNPN, CDR2 SVGIG (reference sequence). V shed 8 bases, J shed 4 bases, and the junction held 5 bases outside the gene matches. The CDR3 DNA reads TGTGCCACAGAGGGACAGTATAATTCACCCCTCCACTTT. Translated: CATEGQYNSPLHF.

The chain combines TRBV18 with TRBJ1-1; D is uncertain. Germline V CDR1 and CDR2: KGHSH, LQKENI. Trimming left V 2 bases short and J 3 bases short, with 10 bases between. The CDR3 consists of 14 residues. CDR3 nucleotides: TGTGCCAGCTCACCAACGGGATCCGACACTGAAGCTTTCTTT. Translating gives CASSPTGSDTEAFF.

The V call is TRBV19, the J call TRBJ2-7, with D perhaps matching TRBD2 (7 bases). The CDR3 runs 12 residues. V lost 6 bases to trimming and J lost 6 bases, with 12 bases between them. From germline, CDR1 is LNHDA and CDR2 SQIVND (reference sequence). This CDR3 is CASRGGRSEQYF. For the CDR3, the DNA is TGTGCCAGTAGGGGGGGGCGGAGCGAGCAGTACTTC.

This rearrangement joins TRBV5-4 to TRBJ2-5; TRBD2 might be the D (6 bases). The germline CDR1 and CDR2 sequences are SGHNT and YYREEE (reference sequence). The CDR3 runs 13 residues. Trimming removed 0 bases from V and 4 bases from J, with 7 bases in between. CDR3 sequence: CASSLAGGETQYF. The CDR3 DNA follows: TGTGCCAGCAGCTTGGCCGGGGGAGAGACCCAGTACTTC.

This chain connects TRBV18 to TRBJ1-3, with TRBD1 identical over 8 bases. CDR1 and CDR2 (germline): KGHSH, LQKENI. V was clipped by 2 bases and J by 0 bases; unmatched bases: 3. The CDR3 spans 16 residues. CDR3 in amino acids: CASSPRTGSSGNTIYF. The CDR3 coding sequence is TGTGCCAGCTCACCAAGGACAGGGAGCTCTGGAAACACCATATATTTT.

J is TRBJ2-1 and V is TRBV11-3, with 7 positions matching TRBD2. Germline V CDR1 and CDR2: SGHNT, YENEEA. V gave up 4 bases and J gave up 5 bases; unmatched junction bases: 2. The CDR3 consists of 13 residues. CDR3 sequence reads: CASSWDYNNEQFF. CDR3 coding DNA: TGTGCCAGCAGCTGGGACTACAACAATGAGCAGTTCTTC.

This clone was detected once. This rearrangement joins TRBV4-3 to TRBJ1-2, with 10 bases aligning to TRBD1. The CDR3 covers 17 residues. V dropped 1 base and J dropped 7; count of bases not matched to a gene: 12. Germline loops: CDR1 LGHNA, CDR2 YSLEER. CDR3 nucleotides: TGCGCCAGCAGCCAAGTTATGCTGACAGGGGGCGAAGTTGGCTACACCTTC. Translating it yields CASSQVMLTGGEVGYTF.

The rearrangement joins TRBV15 to TRBJ2-1; 8 bases are shared with TRBD2. CDR1 and CDR2 from the germline V gene are LNHNV and YYDKDF (reference sequence). This CDR3 region has 13 residues. V shed 4 bases and J 15 bases; nucleotides not matched to a gene: 11. This CDR3 reads CATSMDLRGGRFF. DNA for the CDR3: TGTGCCACCAGCATGGACCTTCGGGGGGGGCGGTTCTTC.

V usage is TRBV7-9 and J usage is TRBJ2-2; D is perhaps TRBD1 (6 bases). CDR3 length equals 14 residues. Trimming removed 5 bases from V and 2 bases from J, with 9 bases in between. Per the germline V gene, CDR1 is SEHNR and CDR2 is FQNEAQ (reference sequence). The CDR3: CASSPQGNTGELFF. DNA for the CDR3: TGTGCCAGCAGCCCACAGGGTAACACCGGGGAGCTGTTTTTT.

The rearrangement uses TRBV28 and TRBJ1-2; 8 positions match TRBD1. The trim removed 6 bases at V and 6 bases at J, leaving 6 bases unmatched. Germline V gene lookup returns CDR1 MDHEN and CDR2 SYDVKM. The CDR3 is 13 amino acids. CDR3 amino acids: CASSRTGWDGYTF. The DNA of the CDR3 is TGTGCCAGCAGCCGGACAGGGTGGGATGGCTACACCTTC.

In this sample, this clone turned up a few times. The genes are TRBV28 and TRBJ2-7; D perhaps matches TRBD2 (6 bases). V shed 5 bases and J shed 5 bases, with 19 bases lying between them. Germline V gene lookup returns CDR1 MDHEN and CDR2 SYDVKM. This CDR3 has 15 amino acids. The CDR3 DNA is TGTGCCAGCAGTCCCACCCCCTTACTAGCAAACGAGCAGTACTTC. The encoded protein is CASSPTPLLANEQYF.

This clone has just a few counts. The gene calls are TRBV5-4 and TRBJ2-1, with 13 bases matching TRBD2. Germline lookup yields CDR1 SGHNT and CDR2 YYREEE (reference sequence). CDR3 length equals 16 residues. Unmatched junction bases numbered 6, after V lost 4 bases and J lost 5 bases. CDR3 DNA: TGTGCCAGCAGCCAGACTAGCGGGGGGCCTAACAATGAGCAGTTCTTC. Its protein is CASSQTSGGPNNEQFF.

This clone was seen more than once but under ten times. DNA of the CDR3: TGTGCCAGCAGTTTTGGGGTTCGACAGGGAAGGAACGAGCAGTACTTC. Its protein product is CASSFGVRQGRNEQYF. The chain combines TRBV28 with TRBJ2-7; 7 bases agree with TRBD1. The V gene's germline CDR1 is MDHEN and CDR2 SYDVKM. The CDR3 is 16 residues long. V was pared by 3 bases and J by 5 bases, with 13 bases of the junction left unmatched.

This clone was recorded once. The genes are TRBV28 and TRBJ2-7; 9 positions agree with TRBD2. The CDR3 has 15 amino acids. Per germline, CDR1 MDHEN and CDR2 SYDVKM. V shed 10 bases, J shed 3 bases, and the junction held 13 bases outside the gene matches. The CDR3 DNA reads TGTGCCACCACTCTTGCGGGGGGGCTATTCTACGAGCAGTACTTC. Translating gives CATTLAGGLFYEQYF.

As to this clone: Different DNA sequences within this sample yield the same CDR3. This chain joins TRBV7-2 and TRBJ1-2; 10 nucleotides align to TRBD1. This CDR3 has 13 amino acids. Trimming cost V 5 bases and J 5 bases; bases outside gene matches: 2. CDR1 is SGHTA and CDR2 is FQGNSA in the germline V gene. CDR3 DNA sequence: TGTGCCAGCAGCGCGGGACAGGGGTATGGCTACACCTTC. It codes for CASSAGQGYGYTF.

CDR3 in amino acids: CASSEVTSGGSLSYNEQFF. The DNA for the CDR3 is TGTGCCAGCAGTGAAGTCACTAGCGGGGGGTCCCTCTCCTACAATGAGCAGTTCTTC. This rearrangement joins TRBV6-1 to TRBJ2-1; the match to TRBD2 covers 12 bases. Losses at the gene ends were 1 base for V and 0 bases for J; bases not matched to a gene: 7. This CDR3 is built from 19 residues. The germline V gene encodes CDR1 MNHNS and CDR2 SASEGT.

The genes are TRBV5-6 and TRBJ1-6, with TRBD1 as a possible D gene (5 bases). The germline V gene has CDR1 SGHDT and CDR2 YYEEEE. The germline V and J ends were trimmed by 2 bases and 6 bases, with 12 bases remaining between them. There are 15 residues in the CDR3. The CDR3 sequence: CASSFGTLPNSPLHF. CDR3 in DNA: TGTGCCAGCAGCTTCGGGACGCTCCCTAATTCACCCCTCCACTTT.

This clone has a handful of counts. This rearrangement joins TRBV5-4 to TRBJ1-2; TRBD1 is a possible D gene (5 bases). This CDR3 region has 13 residues. The V and J ends lost 2 bases and 8 bases respectively, with 13 bases between them. Per germline, CDR1 SGHNT and CDR2 YYREEE (reference sequence). The DNA of the CDR3 is TGTGCCAGCAGCTTTGGAGGGGAAAACGGCTACACCTTC. It is translated as CASSFGGENGYTF.